This T cell receptor (beta chain) was identified during a study of cytomegalovirus exposure and HLA in healthy donors. Findings of the study overall: There were 164 TCR beta chains listed as cytomegalovirus-associated.

Comments on this clone: What it binds is not known.

The protocol was immunoSEQ multiplex PCR, while the TCRdb copy is restricted to in-frame clones and leaves out a portion. Among fewer than 400,000 clones listed, 88% were seen once. V gave up 2 bases and J gave up 5 bases, with 10 bases separating them. There are 13 residues in the CDR3. Germline CDR1 reads MNHEY; CDR2 reads SVGAGI. J is TRBJ2-7 and V is TRBV6-5; D is possibly TRBD2 (6 bases). Sequenced material: PBMCs. The receptor was isolated from a man younger than 45 in good health and CMV-seronegative. The CDR3 DNA reads TGTGCCAGCAGTTACGGAGGGGCTAACGAGCAGTACTTC. This sequence encodes CASSYGGANEQYF.